Below, 8 T cell receptor beta chains from the same sample are listed, as sequenced in a study of T cell clusters in autoimmune cytopenias (dated by TCRdb to about 2019). Each sample's TRB amplification started from around 0.25 ug of peripheral blood genomic DNA, which corresponds to approximately 37,500 genome equivalents. Reads for this sample came from an Illumina MiSeq. Multiplex PCR with a touch-down protocol amplified TRB rearrangements, with the TRB-A and TRB-B primer pools combined in a single tube. Each entry corresponds to one CDR3 protein sequence from reads that TCRdb reprocessed, and DNA is not given. The table for this sample records about 2,800 distinct CDR3 sequences. Under 30% of the sample rests with the top ten. The sample taken for sequencing was peripheral blood. The receptors stem from a human donor with an autoimmune cytopenia or autoimmune hepatitis (not recorded which).

The rearrangement uses TRBV7-2 and TRBJ2-1; TCRdb selects TRBD2, and the lack of DNA leaves this call unchecked. The CDR3 covers 15 residues. CDR1 is SGHTA and CDR2 is FQGNSA in the germline V gene. The CDR3: CASSLNLAGANEQFF. Combining the CDR3 with reference TRBV7-2 and TRBJ2-1 gives the whole variable domain GAGVSQSPSNKVTEKGKDVELRCDPISGHTALYWYRQSLGQGLEFLIYFQGNSAPDKSGLPSDRFSAERTGGSVSTLTIQRTQQEDSAVYLCASSLNLAGANEQFFGPGTRLTVL.

This clonotype is called large based on its frequency. The chain joins TRBV29-1 to TRBJ2-2; as DNA is missing, the TRBD2 call by TCRdb cannot be tested. Per germline, CDR1 SQVTM and CDR2 ANQGSEA. This CDR3 spans 13 amino acids. The CDR3 is CSVGGRMVGELFF.

Frequency places this clonotype as medium-sized. The rearrangement links TRBV13 to TRBJ2-1; TCRdb indicates TRBD2, and absent DNA this call remains unverified. The CDR3 contains 16 residues. The germline V gene has CDR1 PRHDT and CDR2 FYEKMQ (reference sequence). CDR3 protein: CASQHAPSGGYNEQFF.

This clonotype is classed as medium-sized by frequency. The chain combines TRBV10-3 with TRBJ1-5; with no DNA, the TCRdb D assignment of TRBD1 cannot be verified. Germline V gene lookup returns CDR1 ENHRY and CDR2 SYGVKD. This CDR3 has 16 residues. CDR3 residues: CAISESRGGAGQPQHF.

This clonotype shows up as medium-sized by frequency. The chain couples TRBV15 to TRBJ2-2; with no DNA, the TCRdb D assignment of TRBD2 cannot be verified. CDR3 length equals 15 residues. Per germline, CDR1 LNHNV and CDR2 YYDKDF (reference sequence). The CDR3 spells CATSRERTNTGELFF.

This clonotype is classed as medium-sized by frequency. The chain has TRBV19 and TRBJ2-7. This CDR3 is built from 15 residues. CDR1 is LNHDA and CDR2 is SQIVND in the germline V gene (reference sequence). This chain's CDR3 is CASSIAAIRTYEQYF. The variable domain in full, completed from reference TRBV19 and TRBJ2-7, reads DGGITQSPKYLFRKEGQNVTLSCEQNLNHDAMYWYRQDPGQGLRLIYYSQIVNDFQKGDIAEGYSVSREKKESFPLTVTSAQKNPTAFYLCASSIAAIRTYEQYFGPGTRLTVT.

V and J are TRBV28 and TRBJ2-1; lacking DNA, the TRBD1 call made by TCRdb goes unchecked. This CDR3 spans 15 amino acids. Germline values: CDR1 MDHEN, CDR2 SYDVKM. CDR3 residues: CASSVAGRAYNEQFF.

This CDR3 is CSARPLGRLNTEAFF. The rearrangement uses TRBV20-1 and TRBJ1-1; TCRdb calls TRBD1, which cannot be checked without DNA. CDR3 length: 15 amino acids. Germline lookup yields CDR1 DFQATT and CDR2 SNEGSKA (reference sequence).